This T cell receptor beta chain originates from a study of blood T cell repertoires in COVID-19. The repertoire was sequenced with immunoSEQ multiplex PCR; TCRdb's copy has only in-frame clones and lacks some. Of around 130,000 clones listed, 77% are singletons. The CDR3 sequence is 15 residues long. Germline V gene lookup returns CDR1 MNHEY and CDR2 SVGAGI. With V trimmed by 5 bases and J by 5 bases, 11 bases remained unmatched. The TCR was taken from a man aged 80 or over with acute or convalescent COVID-19. The chain has TRBV6-5 and TRBJ1-2; 7 bases line up with TRBD1. The sample was peripheral blood. CDR3 in amino acids: CASSRTGTVSYGYTF. In nucleotides, the CDR3 is TGTGCCAGCAGTAGGACCGGGACAGTTTCATATGGCTACACCTTC.